One and the same sample provided the 27 T cell receptor beta chains below, sequenced in a study of shared clonotypes between healthy human individuals. Some clones are missing from TCRdb's copy, which holds only in-frame ones; the method was immunoSEQ multiplex PCR. The repertoire holds about 2 million clones, with about 95% as singletons. CD8 cells classed as naive were CD45RO-negative and positively selected for CCR7, excluding terminally differentiated effector memory CD45RA+ cells. Sequenced: naive CD8+ T cells sorted from blood. Receptors originate from a young man in good health.

The V and J genes are TRBV7-2 and TRBJ2-7; 7 nucleotides match TRBD2. The CDR3 is 14 residues long. V lost 3 bases and J lost 4; bases outside the gene matches: 6. Looked up from germline, CDR1 is SGHTA and CDR2 is FQGNSA. The CDR3 nucleotides are TGTGCCAGCAGCTTTAGCGGGCCCGAGTACGAGCAGTACTTC. This translates into CASSFSGPEYEQYF. Together with reference TRBV7-2 and TRBJ2-7, the CDR3 gives the full variable domain: GAGVSQSPSNKVTEKGKDVELRCDPISGHTALYWYRQSLGQGLEFLIYFQGNSAPDKSGLPSDRFSAERTGGSVSTLTIQRTQQEDSAVYLCASSFSGPEYEQYFGPGTRLTVT.

This sequence joins TRBV6-5 and TRBJ2-3, with 11 bases fitting TRBD1. V trimming: 9 bases; J trimming: 8 bases; junction bases outside the gene matches: 10. The CDR3 consists of 14 residues. Germline V gene lookup returns CDR1 MNHEY and CDR2 SVGAGI. In nucleotides, the CDR3 is TGTGCCAGTAATCCCGGGACAGGGGGACTTACGCAGTATTTT. Amino acids: CASNPGTGGLTQYF.

The chain uses TRBV30 and TRBJ2-1; tentatively, D is TRBD1 (5 bases). Trimming cost V 1 base and J 7 bases, with 29 bases left between them. Germline CDR1 is GTSNPN and CDR2 is SVGIG (reference sequence). The CDR3 is made up of 19 amino acids. The CDR3 sequence: CAWSGLGQGPWRLGNEQFF. In DNA form, the CDR3 reads TGTGCCTGGAGTGGTTTGGGGCAGGGCCCCTGGAGATTAGGGAATGAGCAGTTCTTC.

This clone was counted a few times. This chain uses TRBV25-1 with TRBJ2-3, with a weak D call TRBD1 (6 bases). Germline V gene sequence: CDR1 MGHDK, CDR2 SYGVNS. Trimming cost V 4 bases and J 7 bases, with 18 bases left between them. This CDR3 has 15 amino acids. CDR3 DNA sequence: TGTGCCAGCAGTGGTGGGTGGGGGCGCGAAAATACGCAGTATTTT. It encodes CASSGGWGRENTQYF.

A single count supports this clone. Other DNA sequences within the sample encode an identical CDR3. V is TRBV6-5 and J is TRBJ1-2, with a possible D match to TRBD1 (6 bases). This CDR3 contains 12 residues. V was trimmed by 6 bases and J by 2 bases, leaving 7 bases between them. In germline, CDR1 is MNHEY, CDR2 SVGAGI. The CDR3 spells CASRGQNYGYTF. In DNA form, the CDR3 reads TGTGCCAGCAGAGGACAGAACTATGGCTACACCTTC.

The rearrangement joins TRBV4-1 to TRBJ2-7, with 10 bases matching TRBD1. CDR1 is MGHRA and CDR2 is YSYEKL in the germline V gene. This CDR3 spans 14 amino acids. V shed 4 bases and J 6 bases; nucleotides not matched to a gene: 6. CDR3 sequence: CASSLRDRGPEQYF. The CDR3 coding sequence is TGCGCCAGCAGCCTCCGGGACAGGGGCCCCGAGCAGTACTTC.

V and J are TRBV6-1 and TRBJ2-7; D gene unclear. CDR1 and CDR2 (germline): MNHNS, SASEGT. Trimming pared 2 bases from V and 2 bases from J, leaving 16 bases between. This CDR3 has 16 residues. CDR3 DNA: TGTGCCAGCAGTGAATTCGCAGCAAGCTTCACCTACGAGCAGTACTTC. This translates into CASSEFAASFTYEQYF.

This chain joins TRBV28 and TRBJ1-5, with 10 bases lining up with TRBD1. Trimming at V came to 6 bases and at J to 3 bases, leaving 8 bases not matched to a gene. The CDR3 extends over 16 amino acids. Germline V gives CDR1 MDHEN, CDR2 SYDVKM. The CDR3 region has the DNA TGTGCCAGCAGCCCTGGGACAGGGGCATACAATCAGCCCCAGCATTTT. This gives the protein CASSPGTGAYNQPQHF.

The V call is TRBV5-1, the J call TRBJ1-1; no clear D gene. The germline CDR1 and CDR2 sequences are SGHRS and YFSETQ. The V end lost 1 base, the J end lost 1 base, and 11 bases lay between the germline ends. This CDR3 is 15 amino acids long. The chain's CDR3 is CASSLRITENTEAFF. The CDR3, as DNA: TGCGCCAGCAGCTTGAGGATCACGGAGAACACTGAAGCTTTCTTT.

The chain carries TRBV7-8 and TRBJ2-2; D perhaps matches TRBD2 (6 bases). The CDR3 spans 18 residues. Germline loops: CDR1 SGHVS, CDR2 FQNEAQ. V dropped 0 bases and J dropped 1 base, with 15 bases sitting between them. CDR3 sequence: CASSLALWEEENTGELFF. CDR3 in DNA: TGTGCCAGCAGCTTAGCGTTGTGGGAGGAAGAGAACACCGGGGAGCTGTTTTTT.

J is TRBJ2-2 and V is TRBV27; 8 bases are shared with TRBD2. V trimming: 4 bases; J trimming: 3 bases; junction bases outside the gene matches: 7. CDR3 size: 16 residues. Germline values: CDR1 MNHEY, CDR2 SMNVEV (reference sequence). CDR3 coding DNA: TGTGCCAGCAGTTGGCTAGCGGGTACACACACCGGGGAGCTGTTTTTT. Translation gives CASSWLAGTHTGELFF.

The rearrangement uses TRBV7-3 and TRBJ1-3; D is perhaps TRBD1 (6 bases). The germline V gene encodes CDR1 SGHTA and CDR2 FQGTGA. CDR3 length equals 15 residues. Trimming cost V 3 bases and J 0 bases, with 9 bases left between them. The DNA of the CDR3 is TGTGCCAGCAGCTTGGAGACAGGCTCTGGAAACACCATATATTTT. It encodes CASSLETGSGNTIYF.

This rearrangement joins TRBV7-6 to TRBJ2-1; no clear D gene. The CDR3 length is 12 residues. Germline V gene lookup returns CDR1 SGHVS and CDR2 FNYEAQ. V was clipped by 4 bases and J by 6 bases, with 7 bases between them. CDR3 nucleotides: TGTGCCAGCAGCTCACTTCCCAATGAGCAGTTCTTC. It specifies CASSSLPNEQFF. Full variable domain (rest looked up from reference TRBV7-6 and TRBJ2-1): GAGVSQSPRYKVTKRGQDVALRCDPISGHVSLYWYRQALGQGPEFLTYFNYEAQQDKSGLPNDRFSAERPEGSISTLTIQRTEQRDSAMYRCASSSLPNEQFFGPGTRLTVL.

V is TRBV2 and J is TRBJ2-1; 7 nucleotides match TRBD2. CDR3 size: 19 residues. Germline CDR1 reads SNHLY; CDR2 reads FYNNEI. V dropped 3 bases and J dropped 5; count of bases not matched to a gene: 19. CDR3 residues: CASSEWGSGVDSGHNEQFF. DNA of the CDR3: TGTGCCAGCAGTGAGTGGGGGAGCGGGGTCGATTCTGGGCACAATGAGCAGTTCTTC.

J is TRBJ2-3 and V is TRBV6-5; D is unresolved. The CDR3 runs to 14 residues. The germline V gene has CDR1 MNHEY and CDR2 SVGAGI. V dropped 4 bases and J dropped 4 bases, with 12 bases sitting between them. CDR3 in amino acids: CASSFSREADTQYF. The CDR3 DNA reads as TGTGCCAGCAGTTTTAGCCGTGAGGCAGATACGCAGTATTTT.

The chain combines TRBV6-1 with TRBJ2-7; weak D call: TRBD1 (5 bases). This CDR3 is built from 13 residues. Germline loops: CDR1 MNHNS, CDR2 SASEGT. Between the trimmed V and J ends, which lost 8 bases and 2 bases, there was a span of 13 bases. The CDR3 spells CASGWTRAYEQYF. CDR3 DNA: TGTGCCAGCGGCTGGACACGGGCCTACGAGCAGTACTTC.

A note on this clone: A junction boundary mismatches the germline segment, possibly from a read error. The V and J genes are TRBV11-2 and TRBJ2-6; 7 nucleotides line up with TRBD1. The CDR3 runs 16 residues. Germline CDR1 SGHAT, CDR2 FQNNGV. CDR3 sequence: CASSFGQASLRLLLAF. The CDR3 region has the DNA TGTGCCAGCAGCTTTGGACAGGCCTCGTTGCGCCTTCTTCTGGCTTTC.

The chain couples TRBV27 to TRBJ2-7; 14 bases agree with TRBD2. The length of the CDR3 is 15 residues. V shed 8 bases, J shed 2 bases, and the junction held 5 bases outside the gene matches. CDR1 MNHEY and CDR2 SMNVEV come from the germline V gene (reference sequence). The CDR3: CASGTSGRGTYEQYF. In DNA form, the CDR3 reads TGTGCCAGCGGGACTAGCGGGAGAGGCACCTACGAGCAGTACTTC.

With regard to this clone: The sample contains more than one DNA sequence encoding this CDR3. The gene calls are TRBV27 and TRBJ2-7; D is perhaps TRBD1 (6 bases). CDR3 length equals 13 residues. Germline V CDR1 and CDR2: MNHEY, SMNVEV (reference sequence). Trimming removed 5 bases at V and 1 base at J, with 9 bases between. Written as DNA, the CDR3 is TGTGCCAGCAGTCTTGGACAGTCCTACGAGCAGTACTTC. Translated: CASSLGQSYEQYF.

Only one count was recorded for this clone. V is TRBV5-4 and J is TRBJ2-5; D gene uncertain. Trimming pared 3 bases from V and 0 bases from J, leaving 9 bases between. Germline V CDR1 and CDR2: SGHNT, YYREEE (reference sequence). CDR3 length: 14 amino acids. The DNA of the CDR3 is TGTGCCAGCAGCTCGGACGGTAACCAAGAGACCCAGTACTTC. This encodes CASSSDGNQETQYF.

As concerns this clone: In the same sample, other DNA sequences code for this CDR3. This chain joins TRBV6-5 and TRBJ2-2; D uncertain. Germline-derived CDR1 and CDR2 are MNHEY and SVGAGI. CDR3 length: 14 residues. Trimming removed 3 bases at V and 3 bases at J, with 8 bases between. As DNA, the CDR3 is TGTGCCAGCAGTTATACCGGGTACACCGGGGAGCTGTTTTTT. Translating gives CASSYTGYTGELFF.

The rearrangement joins TRBV6-6 to TRBJ1-5; unclear D gene. Germline V lookup: CDR1 MNHNY, CDR2 SVGAGI (reference sequence). V was trimmed by 7 bases and J by 3 bases, leaving 7 bases between them. The CDR3 runs 12 residues. The CDR3 is CASTRHNQPQHF. The CDR3 DNA sequence: TGTGCCAGCACCCGGCACAATCAGCCCCAGCATTTT.

The chain employs TRBV23-1 and TRBJ1-2, with a possible D match to TRBD1 (5 bases). TRBV23-1 qualifies as an ORF whose function is uncertain. The CDR3 loop spans 14 amino acids. V was shortened by 2 bases and J by 8 bases, with 15 bases between the two germline ends. Here the CDR3 reads CASSQQGSPEGYTF. In DNA, the CDR3 is TGCGCCAGCAGTCAACAGGGTTCCCCAGAGGGCTACACCTTC.

Worth noting for this clone: Other DNA sequences in the same sample also yield this CDR3. The chain combines TRBV5-4 with TRBJ2-2; a weak D match, TRBD2 (6 bases). The CDR3 sequence is 13 residues long. V lost 2 bases, J lost 6 bases, and 8 bases lay in between. The germline gives CDR1 SGHNT, CDR2 YYREEE (reference sequence). CDR3 sequence (DNA): TGTGCCAGCAGCTTCACGGGAGCCGGGGAGCTGTTTTTT. As protein: CASSFTGAGELFF.

The chain recombines TRBV6-5 with TRBJ1-1; D unresolved. V was trimmed by 7 bases and J by 1 base, leaving 7 bases between them. CDR3 size: 12 residues. Per germline, CDR1 MNHEY and CDR2 SVGAGI. CDR3 nucleotides: TGTGCCAGCAAAGAGGGGAACACTGAAGCTTTCTTT. Its translation: CASKEGNTEAFF.

CDR3 residues: CASSSRQGNTIYF. In DNA form, the CDR3 reads TGCGCCAGCAGCTCGAGACAGGGAAACACCATATATTTT. V usage is TRBV5-1 and J usage is TRBJ1-3, with D tentatively TRBD1 (5 bases). Germline V lookup: CDR1 SGHRS, CDR2 YFSETQ. V shed 3 bases and J shed 4 bases, with 8 bases lying between them. The CDR3 has 13 amino acids. The full variable domain, rest sourced from reference TRBV5-1 and TRBJ1-3, is KAGVTQTPRYLIKTRGQQVTLSCSPISGHRSVSWYQQTPGQGLQFLFEYFSETQRNKGNFPGRFSGRQFSNSRSEMNVSTLELGDSALYLCASSSRQGNTIYFGEGSWLTVV.

The V and J genes are TRBV13 and TRBJ2-7; no reliable D call. CDR1 and CDR2 from the germline V gene are PRHDT and FYEKMQ (reference sequence). CDR3 length: 16 amino acids. Deletions cut 2 bases from V and 2 bases from J, with 16 bases between. This CDR3 is CASSLRQVSKTYEQYF. Here the CDR3 DNA reads TGTGCCAGCAGCTTACGGCAGGTGTCCAAGACCTACGAGCAGTACTTC. The whole variable domain, filled in from reference TRBV13 and TRBJ2-7, reads AAGVIQSPRHLIKEKRETATLKCYPIPRHDTVYWYQQGPGQDPQFLISFYEKMQSDKGSIPDRFSAQQFSDYHSELNMSSLELGDSALYFCASSLRQVSKTYEQYFGPGTRLTVT.